Sequencing of this T cell receptor beta chain was carried out in a study of cytomegalovirus exposure and HLA in healthy donors. As regards this clone: Its antigen is not known.

Trimming removed 8 bases from V and 2 bases from J; junction bases left unmatched: 11. The CDR3 loop spans 15 amino acids. Germline assignment: CDR1 MNHEY and CDR2 SVGAGI. Amplification used 60 Vbeta primers and 13 Jbeta primers. Original analysis: Unique TCR beta chains totaled roughly 80 million in a later count, with approximately 11 million of them shared. The assay was immunoSEQ multiplex PCR, and TCRdb's table has in-frame clones only and misses some. The DNA gave D and trimming, while V, J and clone size come from that table. The sample shows about 150,000 clones, 82% of them seen only once. General observations from the study: In a later analysis, more than 15,000 TCR beta sequences were associated with HLA alleles at 0.05 false discovery rate. The authors listed approximately 150 TCR beta chains as cytomegalovirus-associated.

The specimen sequenced was PBMCs. The chain carries TRBV6-5 and TRBJ1-1, with TRBD1 matching 7 bases. This sequence originates from a woman between 50 and 59 years old in good health and CMV-seropositive. CDR3 protein: CASALAEGANTEAFF. The CDR3 DNA is TGTGCCAGCGCGTTAGCGGAGGGGGCAAACACTGAAGCTTTCTTT.